This record looks at one T cell receptor beta chain sequence and its context. This table comes from immunoSEQ multiplex PCR, and its TCRdb copy is limited to in-frame clones, with some not included. This sample has 150,000 or so clones, with just over 90% found just once. The sample belongs to a study of T cell responses to AZD1222 COVID-19 vaccine. Germline V gives CDR1 MDHEN, CDR2 SYDVKM. Between the trimmed V and J ends, which lost 11 bases and 9 bases, there was a span of 19 bases. This CDR3 is 12 amino acids long. This sequence joins TRBV28 and TRBJ1-2; no firm D call. The sequence came from an adult in good health. The input for sequencing was peripheral blood, taken on day 0 of AZD1222 vaccination. CDR3 residues: CAVMSTSISYTF. As DNA, the CDR3 is TGTGCCGTAATGTCCACCTCTATAAGCTACACCTTC.